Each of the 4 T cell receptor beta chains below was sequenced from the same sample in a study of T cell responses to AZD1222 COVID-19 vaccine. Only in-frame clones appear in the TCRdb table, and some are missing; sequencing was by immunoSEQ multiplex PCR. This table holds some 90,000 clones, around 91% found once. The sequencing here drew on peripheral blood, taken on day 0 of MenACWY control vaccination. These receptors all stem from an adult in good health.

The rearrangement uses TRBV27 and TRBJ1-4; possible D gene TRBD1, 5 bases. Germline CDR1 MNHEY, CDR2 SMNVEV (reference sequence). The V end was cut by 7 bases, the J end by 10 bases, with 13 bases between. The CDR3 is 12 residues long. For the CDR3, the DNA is TGTGCCAGCAAACCCAGGGACGGAAAACTGTTTTTT. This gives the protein CASKPRDGKLFF.

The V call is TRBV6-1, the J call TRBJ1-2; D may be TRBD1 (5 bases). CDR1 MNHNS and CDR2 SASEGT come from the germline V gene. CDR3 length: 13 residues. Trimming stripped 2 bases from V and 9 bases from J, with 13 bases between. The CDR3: CASSETGLFRYTF. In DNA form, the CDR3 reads TGTGCCAGCAGTGAAACAGGACTCTTTCGCTACACCTTC.

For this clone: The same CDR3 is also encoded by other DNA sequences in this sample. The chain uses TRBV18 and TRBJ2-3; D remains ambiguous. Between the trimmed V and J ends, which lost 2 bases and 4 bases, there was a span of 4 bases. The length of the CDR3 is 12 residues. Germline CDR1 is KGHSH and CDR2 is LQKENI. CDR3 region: CASSPSSDTQYF. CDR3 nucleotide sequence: TGTGCCAGCTCACCAAGCTCAGATACGCAGTATTTT.

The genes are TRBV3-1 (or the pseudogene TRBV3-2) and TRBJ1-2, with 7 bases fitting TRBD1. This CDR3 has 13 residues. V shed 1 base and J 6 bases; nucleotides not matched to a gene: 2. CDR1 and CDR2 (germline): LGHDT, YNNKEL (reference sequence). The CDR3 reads CASSQVTGDGYTF. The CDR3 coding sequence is TGTGCCAGCAGCCAAGTAACAGGGGATGGCTACACCTTC.